A single T cell receptor (beta chain) is shown here with its context. What it binds is unknown. For TCR beta, libraries came from quantitative 5'-RACE with molecular barcodes. TCRdb re-analysed the 5' RACE reads in MiXCR, keeping a single row per CDR3 protein. The repertoire holds hundreds of thousands of distinct CDR3 sequences, with about 25% as singletons. The V end was cut by 3 bases, the J end by 4 bases, with 12 bases between. Germline lookup yields CDR1 SQVTM and CDR2 ANQGSEA. This CDR3 spans 13 amino acids. This specimen comes from a study of CD8 T cells in ankylosing spondylitis. Overall study results and limits: There were earlier reports of some motif variants in reactive arthritis synovial fluid and blood. Within peripheral blood, clones linked to disease were CD8+ and relatively rare. The clones that were linked to disease were reported to be significantly enriched in matched synovial fluid samples from ankylosing spondylitis patients. Among TCR beta sequences, a motif of under ten highly homologous variants appeared characteristic of ankylosing spondylitis blood.

The origin of this receptor is a male donor with ankylosing spondylitis. What was sequenced was blood, either unsorted or a sorted T cell fraction (not recorded which). V and J are TRBV29-1 and TRBJ1-2; weak D call: TRBD1 (5 bases). CDR3 sequence: CSVDGQGPYGYTF. The CDR3 DNA reads as TGCAGCGTTGACGGGCAGGGACCCTATGGCTACACCTTC.